This note documents a single T cell receptor beta chain sequence. Produced via immunoSEQ multiplex PCR; TCRdb's table is partial and in-frame only. The sample has tens of thousands of clones, over 85% seen once; the top ten hold around 5.8%. The data were taken from a study of control samples from healthy donors and cancer patients. The receptor was isolated from a man aged 50 to 59 in good health. What was sequenced was blood.

The CDR3 loop reads CAWNPAGGTDTQYF. CDR3 in DNA: TGTGCCTGGAACCCCGCAGGGGGCACAGATACGCAGTATTTT. The chain employs TRBV30 and TRBJ2-3; TRBD1 might be the D (6 bases). The CDR3 length is 14 residues. Trimming stripped 4 bases from V and 1 base from J, with 12 bases between. Germline V gene sequence: CDR1 GTSNPN, CDR2 SVGIG (reference sequence).